One and the same sample provided the 25 T cell receptor beta chains below, sequenced in a study of T cells after yellow fever vaccination (dated by TCRdb to about 2019). The library was prepared using 5' RACE. Sequencing used an Illumina HiSeq 2500. TCRdb reprocessed the public reads (quality trimming at Q25 with fastp, clone calling with MiXCR) and kept in-frame beta chains. One record per CDR3 amino acid sequence lists the most common genes and DNA. The sample profile shows fewer than 350,000 distinct CDR3 sequences; over 8% of them were found once. The ten largest account for around 17% of the sample. The sample's treatment or condition, from its label and the paper: live attenuated yellow fever vaccine strain. The input for sequencing was PBMCs, taken on the day of the first yellow fever vaccination. Receptors were obtained from a man aged 18 to 29 who received the YFV17D yellow fever vaccine.

There are many counts of this clonotype. J is TRBJ2-2 and V is TRBV7-3, with no clear D. Germline V gene sequence: CDR1 SGHTA, CDR2 FQGTGA. The length of the CDR3 is 14 residues. Trimming took 1 base from V and 5 from J, leaving 8 bases between them. DNA for the CDR3: TGTGCCAGCAGCTTAAGCCGTTGGACCGGGGAGCTGTTTTTT. Its protein is CASSLSRWTGELFF.

In its sample, this clonotype was seen a few times. This chain connects TRBV20-1 to TRBJ1-5, with 7 bases identical to TRBD1. CDR1 DFQATT and CDR2 SNEGSKA come from the germline V gene (reference sequence). V trimming: 0 bases; J trimming: 4 bases; junction bases outside the gene matches: 6. The CDR3 length is 15 residues. CDR3 amino acids: CSARDPDRENQPQHF. CDR3 sequence (DNA): TGCAGTGCTAGAGATCCCGACAGGGAAAATCAGCCCCAGCATTTT.

This clonotype turned up a few times. The chain combines TRBV2 with TRBJ2-5; 10 positions agree with TRBD2. V lost 7 bases and J lost 4; bases outside the gene matches: 9. Germline CDR1 reads SNHLY; CDR2 reads FYNNEI. This CDR3 spans 15 amino acids. The DNA of the CDR3 is TGTGCCAGCACCCAGAGCGGGGGGGCCCTAGAGACCCAGTACTTC. It yields the protein CASTQSGGALETQYF.

This clonotype came up a few times. The chain links TRBV11-2 to TRBJ2-1; maybe TRBD1 (5 bases). CDR1 and CDR2 from the germline V gene are SGHAT and FQNNGV. CDR3 length: 16 amino acids. Trimming cost V 4 bases and J 3 bases, with 16 bases left between them. The CDR3 bases are TGTGCCAGCAGCTCCCTTAAAGGGGTGCACTACAATGAGCAGTTCTTC. It translates to CASSSLKGVHYNEQFF.

In this sample, this clonotype turned up a few times. The rearrangement joins TRBV7-2 to TRBJ1-5; 10 nucleotides match TRBD1. V was clipped by 5 bases and J by 7 bases; unmatched bases: 2. CDR3 length equals 13 residues. Germline values: CDR1 SGHTA, CDR2 FQGNSA. The CDR3 nucleotides read TGTGCCAGCAGCAAGGGACAGGGGCAGCCCCAGCATTTT. Translated: CASSKGQGQPQHF.

In this sample, this clonotype turned up a few times. The CDR3 DNA sequence: TGCGCCAGCAGCTTGGGTAGGACCCGTAAGAACACTGAAGCTTTCTTT. It encodes CASSLGRTRKNTEAFF. The chain joins TRBV5-1 to TRBJ1-1; D remains unclear. The germline CDR1 and CDR2 sequences are SGHRS and YFSETQ. Trimming shortened V by 0 bases and J by 1 base, and 13 bases separated the two germline ends. The CDR3 is 16 residues long.

The chain employs TRBV23-1 and TRBJ2-4; 7 nucleotides line up with TRBD1. TRBV23-1 is classed as an ORF, of uncertain function. V lost 6 bases, J lost 1 base, and 3 bases stayed unmatched. This CDR3 is 14 amino acids long. CDR3: CASSQQGAKNIQYF. CDR3 sequence (DNA): TGCGCCAGCAGCCAACAGGGGGCCAAAAACATTCAGTACTTC.

This clonotype appeared many times. This chain connects TRBV5-5 to TRBJ2-7, with D unresolved. Germline V lookup: CDR1 SGHKS, CDR2 YYEKEE (reference sequence). CDR3 length: 13 amino acids. Deletions cut 2 bases from V and 3 bases from J, with 9 bases between. CDR3 sequence: CASSLGPLYEQYF. The DNA for the CDR3 is TGTGCCAGCAGCTTAGGACCCCTCTACGAGCAGTACTTC.

This clonotype was recorded a few times. The chain employs TRBV5-1 and TRBJ2-1, with 8 bases that match TRBD2. V lost 1 base and J lost 6; bases outside the gene matches: 6. Germline CDR1 and CDR2: SGHRS and YFSETQ. The CDR3 covers 15 residues. The CDR3 spells CASSLIAGGANEQFF. CDR3 DNA: TGCGCCAGCAGCTTGATCGCGGGGGGAGCCAATGAGCAGTTCTTC. Looking up the rest from reference TRBV5-1 and TRBJ2-1 gives the full variable domain: KAGVTQTPRYLIKTRGQQVTLSCSPISGHRSVSWYQQTPGQGLQFLFEYFSETQRNKGNFPGRFSGRQFSNSRSEMNVSTLELGDSALYLCASSLIAGGANEQFFGPGTRLTVL.

This clonotype was found many times. This chain connects TRBV4-3 to TRBJ2-3; D not resolved. From germline, CDR1 is LGHNA and CDR2 YSLEER. The CDR3 consists of 13 residues. With 1 base removed from V and 4 bases from J, the gap between germline ends came to 6 bases. In DNA form, the CDR3 reads TGCGCCAGCAGCCAAGTCGTGGCAGATACGCAGTATTTT. Residues: CASSQVVADTQYF.

A few counts support this clonotype. The chain employs TRBV2 and TRBJ2-7, with TRBD1 matching 11 bases. Germline lookup yields CDR1 SNHLY and CDR2 FYNNEI. Trimming at V came to 6 bases and at J to 6 bases, leaving 7 bases not matched to a gene. There are 14 residues in the CDR3. CDR3 region: CASSLGQGAVEQYF. CDR3 DNA: TGTGCCAGCAGCCTCGGACAGGGGGCTGTCGAGCAGTACTTC.

The chain joins TRBV5-5 to TRBJ1-4; no definite D call. The CDR3 is made up of 16 amino acids. The ends were cut back, 6 bases at V and 5 bases at J, with 20 bases in the middle. Germline-derived CDR1 and CDR2 are SGHKS and YYEKEE (reference sequence). This CDR3 reads CASTLKGDTGNEKLFF. In nucleotides, the CDR3 is TGTGCCAGCACCCTGAAGGGAGATACTGGGAATGAAAAACTGTTTTTT.

At least ten counts were recorded for this clonotype. The chain recombines TRBV7-2 with TRBJ2-5; maybe TRBD1 (6 bases). Germline V gives CDR1 SGHTA, CDR2 FQGNSA. The CDR3 has 16 amino acids. The germline V and J ends were trimmed by 5 bases and 6 bases, with 22 bases remaining between them. The CDR3 loop is CASSQEPRGGRKTQYF. The CDR3, as DNA: TGTGCCAGCAGCCAAGAGCCCAGGGGTGGGAGAAAGACCCAGTACTTC.

This clonotype came up many times. The chain combines TRBV20-1 with TRBJ2-2; perhaps TRBD2 as D (6 bases). Trimming pared 5 bases from V and 6 bases from J, leaving 16 bases between. The CDR3 length is 14 residues. The germline V gene has CDR1 DFQATT and CDR2 SNEGSKA (reference sequence). CDR3 loop: CSAEVSGVAGELFF. Written as DNA, the CDR3 is TGCAGTGCTGAAGTATCGGGGGTGGCCGGGGAGCTGTTTTTT.

The chain employs TRBV20-1 and TRBJ2-1; D possibly corresponds to TRBD1 (5 bases). Trimming removed 0 bases at V and 2 bases at J, with 8 bases between. The CDR3 runs to 14 residues. From germline, CDR1 is DFQATT and CDR2 SNEGSKA (reference sequence). The DNA of the CDR3 is TGCAGTGCTAGAGACAGGGTACCCTACAATGAGCAGTTCTTC. Its translation is CSARDRVPYNEQFF.

The rearrangement joins TRBV27 to TRBJ2-2, with 9 bases that match TRBD1. This CDR3 comprises 15 residues. Germline V gene sequence: CDR1 MNHEY, CDR2 SMNVEV (reference sequence). V was pared by 5 bases and J by 3 bases, with 4 bases of the junction left unmatched. The CDR3 nucleotides are TGTGCCAGCAGTGCCCGGACAGGGGACACCGGGGAGCTGTTTTTT. This encodes CASSARTGDTGELFF.

The table lists this clonotype with many counts. J is TRBJ1-2 and V is TRBV5-1; the D gene is possibly TRBD1 (5 bases). The V gene's germline CDR1 is SGHRS and CDR2 YFSETQ. V lost 4 bases and J lost 7, with 11 bases in between. This CDR3 comprises 12 residues. CDR3 residues: CASSQDKVGYTF. In nucleotides, the CDR3 is TGCGCCAGCAGCCAGGACAAGGTTGGCTACACCTTC.

The chain couples TRBV11-3 to TRBJ2-1, with D unresolved. Germline V gene lookup returns CDR1 SGHNT and CDR2 YENEEA. Trimming took off 8 bases at V and 4 bases at J, with 12 bases between the two ends. The CDR3 is 13 residues long. The DNA for the CDR3 is TGTGCCAGCTCTGCGGCGTCTTACAATGAGCAGTTCTTC. This encodes CASSAASYNEQFF.

V usage is TRBV7-2 and J usage is TRBJ2-4; no reliable D call. Germline CDR1 and CDR2: SGHTA and FQGNSA. The CDR3 is made up of 16 amino acids. Trimming took off 6 bases at V and 1 base at J, with 16 bases between the two ends. The CDR3: CASSDPGLGAKNIQYF. Written as DNA, the CDR3 is TGTGCCAGCAGTGACCCGGGCCTCGGGGCCAAAAACATTCAGTACTTC.

This clonotype appeared a few times. The chain links TRBV9 to TRBJ1-5, with a possible D match to TRBD1 (5 bases). This CDR3 is 14 amino acids long. Looked up from germline, CDR1 is SGDLS and CDR2 is YYNGEE. V was trimmed by 4 bases and J by 6 bases, leaving 14 bases between them. Here the CDR3 reads CASSRLGVGQPQHF. CDR3 DNA: TGTGCCAGCAGCCGTCTGGGGGTGGGTCAGCCCCAGCATTTT.

This clonotype has ten or more counts. The chain links TRBV4-3 to TRBJ2-2; no clear D gene. CDR1 LGHNA and CDR2 YSLEER come from the germline V gene. CDR3 length: 16 residues. V lost 0 bases and J lost 6, with 14 bases in between. The CDR3 loop is CASSQDPLVVPGELFF. CDR3 nucleotides: TGCGCCAGCAGCCAAGATCCGCTAGTTGTCCCCGGGGAGCTGTTTTTT.

This clonotype was detected ten times or more. Germline and junction disagree at one end, which may indicate a read error. This rearrangement joins TRBV7-3 to TRBJ2-5, with D maybe TRBD1 (7 bases). Looked up from germline, CDR1 is SGHTA and CDR2 is FQGTGA. CDR3 size: 16 residues. CDR3 DNA: TGTGCCAGCAGTTTAAACCAGGGGGGAGGTCAAGAGACCCAGTACTTC. Translation: CASSLNQGGGQETQYF.

This clonotype showed up just a few times. This chain uses TRBV29-1 with TRBJ2-3, with a weak D call TRBD1 (6 bases). V was clipped by 8 bases and J by 0 bases, with 12 bases between them. CDR1 is SQVTM and CDR2 is ANQGSEA in the germline V gene. CDR3 length: 13 residues. CDR3 nucleotide sequence: TGCAGCTCCTTAGACAGGAGCACAGATACGCAGTATTTT. This sequence encodes CSSLDRSTDTQYF.

This clonotype was counted a few times. The chain couples TRBV20-1 to TRBJ1-3; D is unclear. Trimming cost V 3 bases and J 4 bases, with 10 bases left between them. The length of the CDR3 is 13 residues. The germline V gene encodes CDR1 DFQATT and CDR2 SNEGSKA (reference sequence). The CDR3 spells CSASSPGGNTIYF. In nucleotides, the CDR3 is TGCAGTGCTAGCTCCCCGGGGGGAAACACCATATATTTT.

This clonotype has a handful of counts. This chain links TRBV29-1 with TRBJ1-4; 7 bases line up with TRBD1. The CDR3 loop spans 13 amino acids. Germline-derived CDR1 and CDR2 are SQVTM and ANQGSEA. V lost 3 bases and J lost 3; bases outside the gene matches: 1. The CDR3 coding sequence is TGCAGCGTTGACACAGGGGCTAATGAAAAACTGTTTTTT. Residues: CSVDTGANEKLFF.